This T cell receptor (beta chain) stems from a study of response to subunit inactivated influenza vaccine. Findings and limits, study-wide: The authors suggested that every seasonal influenza vaccination recruits few new T cells.

This clonotype was picked up a small number of times. Its antigen remains unknown. Trimming took off 0 bases at V and 3 bases at J, with 5 bases between the two ends. The CDR3 runs to 13 residues. Germline CDR1 is LGHDT and CDR2 is YNNKEL (reference sequence). TCRdb recomputed calls from the RT-PCR reads with MiXCR, one row per CDR3 protein. Found here are 500,000 to 600,000 distinct CDR3 sequences, less than 15% of them singletons; the top ten hold around 10%. The chain combines TRBV3-1 with TRBJ1-1; D gene unclear. Sequencing was performed on PBMCs from blood, taken 12 days after vaccination. The receptor's source is a man aged 45-60 years who received an inactivated influenza vaccine. The CDR3 loop reads CASSQDSYTEAFF. Written as DNA, the CDR3 is TGTGCCAGCAGCCAAGACAGTTACACTGAAGCTTTCTTT. Using reference TRBV3-1 and TRBJ1-1 for the parts outside the CDR3, the full variable domain is DTAVSQTPKYLVTQMGNDKSIKCEQNLGHDTMYWYKQDSKKFLKIMFSYNNKELIINETVPNRFSPKSPDKAHLNLHINSLELGDSAVYFCASSQDSYTEAFFGQGTRLTVV.